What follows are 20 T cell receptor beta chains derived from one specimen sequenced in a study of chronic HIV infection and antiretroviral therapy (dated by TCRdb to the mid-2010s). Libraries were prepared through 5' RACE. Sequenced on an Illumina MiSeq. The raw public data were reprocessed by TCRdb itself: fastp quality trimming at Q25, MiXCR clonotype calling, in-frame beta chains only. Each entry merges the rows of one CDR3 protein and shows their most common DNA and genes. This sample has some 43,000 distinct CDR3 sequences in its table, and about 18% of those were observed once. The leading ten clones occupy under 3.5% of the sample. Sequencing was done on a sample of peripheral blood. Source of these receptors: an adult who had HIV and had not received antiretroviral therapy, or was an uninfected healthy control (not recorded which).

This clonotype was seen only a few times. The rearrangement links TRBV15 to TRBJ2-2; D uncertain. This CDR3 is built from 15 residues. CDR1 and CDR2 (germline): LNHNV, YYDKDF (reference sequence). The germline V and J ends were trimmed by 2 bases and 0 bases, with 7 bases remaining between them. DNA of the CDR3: TGTGCCACCAGCAGACAACAGCCGAACACCGGGGAGCTGTTTTTT. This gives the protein CATSRQQPNTGELFF.

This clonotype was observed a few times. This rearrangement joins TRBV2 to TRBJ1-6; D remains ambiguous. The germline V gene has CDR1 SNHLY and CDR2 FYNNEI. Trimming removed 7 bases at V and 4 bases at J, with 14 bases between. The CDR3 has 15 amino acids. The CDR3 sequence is CASKLPGEYNSPLHF. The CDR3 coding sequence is TGTGCCAGCAAGCTACCCGGGGAATATAATTCACCCCTCCACTTT. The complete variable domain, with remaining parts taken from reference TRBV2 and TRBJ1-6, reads EPEVTQTPSHQVTQMGQEVILRCVPISNHLYFYWYRQILGQKVEFLVSFYNNEISEKSEIFDDQFSVERPDGSNFTLKIRSTKLEDSAMYFCASKLPGEYNSPLHFGNGTRLTVT.

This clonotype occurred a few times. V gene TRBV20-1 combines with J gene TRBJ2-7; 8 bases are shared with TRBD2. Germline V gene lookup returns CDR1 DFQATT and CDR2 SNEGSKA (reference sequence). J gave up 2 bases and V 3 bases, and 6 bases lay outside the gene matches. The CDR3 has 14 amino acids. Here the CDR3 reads CSASRSGDAYEQYF. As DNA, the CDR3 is TGCAGTGCTAGCCGTAGCGGGGACGCCTACGAGCAGTACTTC.

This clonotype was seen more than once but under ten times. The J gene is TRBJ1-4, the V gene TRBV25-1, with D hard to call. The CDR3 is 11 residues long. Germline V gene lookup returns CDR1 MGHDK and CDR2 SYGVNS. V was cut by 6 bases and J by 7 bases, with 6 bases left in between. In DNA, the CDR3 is TGTGCCAGCAGAGTCGGTGAAAAACTGTTTTTT. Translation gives CASRVGEKLFF.

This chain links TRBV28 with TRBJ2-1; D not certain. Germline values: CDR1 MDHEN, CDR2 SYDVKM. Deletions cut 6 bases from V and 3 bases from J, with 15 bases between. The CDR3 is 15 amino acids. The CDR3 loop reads CASSPLRIRYNEQFF. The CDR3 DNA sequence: TGTGCCAGCAGCCCCCTCCGGATACGCTACAATGAGCAGTTCTTC.

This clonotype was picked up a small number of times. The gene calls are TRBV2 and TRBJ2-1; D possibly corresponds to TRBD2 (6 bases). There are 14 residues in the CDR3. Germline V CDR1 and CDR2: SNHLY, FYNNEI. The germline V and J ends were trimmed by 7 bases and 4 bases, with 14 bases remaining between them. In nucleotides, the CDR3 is TGTGCCAGCACCCTGGGACTTCTTTACAATGAGCAGTTCTTC. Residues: CASTLGLLYNEQFF.

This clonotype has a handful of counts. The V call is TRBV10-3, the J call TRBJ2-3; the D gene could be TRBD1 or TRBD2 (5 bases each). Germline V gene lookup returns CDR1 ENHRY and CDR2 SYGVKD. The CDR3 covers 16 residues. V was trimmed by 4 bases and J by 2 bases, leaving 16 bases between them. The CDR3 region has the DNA TGTGCCATCAGTGGGGACCGGTTACGGATCACAGATACGCAGTATTTT. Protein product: CAISGDRLRITDTQYF.

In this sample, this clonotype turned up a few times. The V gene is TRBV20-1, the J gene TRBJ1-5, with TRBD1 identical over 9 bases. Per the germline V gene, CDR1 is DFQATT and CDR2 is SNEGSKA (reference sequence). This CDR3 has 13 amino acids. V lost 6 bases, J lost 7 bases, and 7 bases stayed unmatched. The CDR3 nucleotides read TGCAGTGCGCGGACAGGGGTTGAACAGCCCCAGCATTTT. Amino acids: CSARTGVEQPQHF.

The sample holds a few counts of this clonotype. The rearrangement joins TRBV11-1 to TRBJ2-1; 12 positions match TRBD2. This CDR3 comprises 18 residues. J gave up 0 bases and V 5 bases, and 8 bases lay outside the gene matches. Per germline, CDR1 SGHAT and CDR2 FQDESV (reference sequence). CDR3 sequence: CASSLRTSGILSYNEQFF. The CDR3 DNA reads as TGTGCCAGCAGCCTCAGGACTAGCGGGATTCTCTCCTACAATGAGCAGTTCTTC. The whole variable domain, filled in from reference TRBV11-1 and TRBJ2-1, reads EAEVAQSPRYKITEKSQAVAFWCDPISGHATLYWYRQILGQGPELLVQFQDESVVDDSQLPKDRFSAERLKGVDSTLKIQPAELGDSAMYLCASSLRTSGILSYNEQFFGPGTRLTVL.

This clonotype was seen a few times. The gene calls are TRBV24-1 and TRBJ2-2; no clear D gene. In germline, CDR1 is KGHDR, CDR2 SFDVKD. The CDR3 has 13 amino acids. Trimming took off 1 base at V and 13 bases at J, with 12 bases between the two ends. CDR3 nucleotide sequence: TGTGCCACCAGTGATTTCACGGGCCGCGGGCTGTTTTTT. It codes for CATSDFTGRGLFF.

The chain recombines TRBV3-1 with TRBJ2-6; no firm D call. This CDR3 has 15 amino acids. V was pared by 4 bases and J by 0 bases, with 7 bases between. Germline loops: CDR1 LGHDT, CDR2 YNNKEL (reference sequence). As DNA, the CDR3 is TGTGCCAGCAGCCTAGGAGCCTCTGGGGCCAACGTCCTGACTTTC. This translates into CASSLGASGANVLTF.

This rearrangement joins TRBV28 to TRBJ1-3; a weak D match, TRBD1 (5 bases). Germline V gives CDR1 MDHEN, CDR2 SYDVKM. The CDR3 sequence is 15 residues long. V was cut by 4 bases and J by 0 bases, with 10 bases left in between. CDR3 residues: CASSSAGSSGNTIYF. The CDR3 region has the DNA TGTGCCAGCAGTTCGGCAGGGTCCTCTGGAAACACCATATATTTT.

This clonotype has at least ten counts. CDR3 nucleotides: TGTGCCAGCACGGAGGAACATAACTATGGCTACACCTTC. It specifies CASTEEHNYGYTF. The chain links TRBV25-1 to TRBJ1-2; D gene uncertain. Germline-derived CDR1 and CDR2 are MGHDK and SYGVNS. Trimming took off 7 bases at V and 1 base at J, with 10 bases between the two ends. The CDR3 has 13 residues.

CDR3 loop: CASSGDRPGAINYGYTF. The CDR3 DNA follows: TGCGCCAGCAGCGGAGACCGGCCAGGTGCAATTAACTATGGCTACACCTTC. The rearrangement joins TRBV5-1 to TRBJ1-2; D is ambiguous. V was cut by 4 bases and J by 1 base, with 20 bases left in between. The CDR3 is 17 amino acids. The germline CDR1 and CDR2 sequences are SGHRS and YFSETQ. The variable domain in full, completed from reference TRBV5-1 and TRBJ1-2, reads KAGVTQTPRYLIKTRGQQVTLSCSPISGHRSVSWYQQTPGQGLQFLFEYFSETQRNKGNFPGRFSGRQFSNSRSEMNVSTLELGDSALYLCASSGDRPGAINYGYTFGSGTRLTVV.

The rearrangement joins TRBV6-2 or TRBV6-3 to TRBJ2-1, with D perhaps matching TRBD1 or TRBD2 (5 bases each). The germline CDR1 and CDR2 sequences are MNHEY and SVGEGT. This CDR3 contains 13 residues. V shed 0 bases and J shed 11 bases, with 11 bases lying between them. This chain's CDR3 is CASSYSMGEKQFF. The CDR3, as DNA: TGTGCCAGCAGTTACTCGATGGGGGAGAAGCAGTTCTTC.

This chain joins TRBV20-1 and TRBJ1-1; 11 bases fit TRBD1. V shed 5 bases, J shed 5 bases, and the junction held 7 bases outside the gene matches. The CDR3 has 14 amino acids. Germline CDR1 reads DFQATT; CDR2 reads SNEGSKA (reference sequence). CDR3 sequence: CSALGQGGGTEAFF. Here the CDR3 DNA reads TGCAGTGCTTTGGGACAGGGGGGAGGGACTGAAGCTTTCTTT.

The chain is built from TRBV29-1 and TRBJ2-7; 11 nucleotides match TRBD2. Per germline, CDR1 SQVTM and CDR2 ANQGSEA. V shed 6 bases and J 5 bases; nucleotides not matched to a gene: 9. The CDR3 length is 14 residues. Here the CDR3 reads CSVQTSGVTNEQYF. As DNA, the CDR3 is TGCAGCGTACAGACTAGCGGGGTAACTAACGAGCAGTACTTC.

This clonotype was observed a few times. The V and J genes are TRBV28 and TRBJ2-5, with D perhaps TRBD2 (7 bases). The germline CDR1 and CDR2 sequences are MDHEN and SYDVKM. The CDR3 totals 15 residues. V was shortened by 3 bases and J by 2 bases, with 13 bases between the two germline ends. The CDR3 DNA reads TGTGCCAGCAGTTTGAGTGGGAGGGGGCAAGAGACCCAGTACTTC. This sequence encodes CASSLSGRGQETQYF.

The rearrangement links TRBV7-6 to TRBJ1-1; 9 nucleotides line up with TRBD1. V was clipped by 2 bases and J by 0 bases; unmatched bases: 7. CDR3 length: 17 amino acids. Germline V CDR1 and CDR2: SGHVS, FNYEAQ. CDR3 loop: CASSLTNRGLVNTEAFF. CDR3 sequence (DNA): TGTGCCAGCAGCTTAACTAACAGGGGGCTTGTGAACACTGAAGCTTTCTTT.

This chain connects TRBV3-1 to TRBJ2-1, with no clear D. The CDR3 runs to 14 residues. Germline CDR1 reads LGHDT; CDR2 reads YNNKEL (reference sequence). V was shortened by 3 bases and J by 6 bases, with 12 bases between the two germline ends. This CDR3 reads CASSQDRGVNEQFF. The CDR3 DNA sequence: TGTGCCAGCAGCCAGGACCGTGGGGTCAATGAGCAGTTCTTC.